Reported below is one T cell receptor (beta chain). What it binds is not known. Primers: 60 Vbeta forward and 13 Jbeta reverse. The protocol was immunoSEQ multiplex PCR, while the TCRdb copy is restricted to in-frame clones and leaves out a portion. The data contain 95,000 to 150,000 clones, around 75% of them seen just once; the ten biggest clones take up about 8.3%. This record comes from a study of cytomegalovirus exposure and HLA in healthy donors. Study-level background: The early release's HLA-typed donors yielded roughly 85 million unique TCRs. Study results and limitations: A later analysis found most CMV-associated TCR beta chains apparently HLA-restricted. Associated with cytomegalovirus, according to the listing, were about 160 TCR beta chains.

CDR3 length equals 15 residues. Germline V CDR1 and CDR2: SGHNT, YYREEE (reference sequence). The chain joins TRBV5-4 to TRBJ2-5, with D possibly being TRBD2 (6 bases). The end of the DNA fits TRBJ2-7 better, so the J call may be wrong. This sequence was found in a woman aged 45-65 years in good health and CMV-seropositive. The sequenced material came from PBMCs. The CDR3 bases are TGTGCCAGCAGCTTGGCGGGAGAAAGCTCCTACGAGCAGTACTTC. Amino acid sequence: CASSLAGESSYEQYF.